Detailed here is one T cell receptor (beta chain). Its antigen is unidentified. Researchers prepared the TCRbeta library using unique molecular identifiers, the study reports. TCRdb reprocessed the PCR reads with MiXCR, giving one entry per CDR3 protein. The sample lists under 850,000 distinct CDR3 sequences; around 12% were seen once. The V gene's germline CDR1 is MDHEN and CDR2 SYDVKM. This CDR3 contains 13 residues. V lost 2 bases and J lost 2, with 7 bases in between. These data belong to a study of T-cell reconstitution after alpha-beta-depleted transplantation in children. Study results and caveats: TCRbeta diversity was high at day 60 in some patients (a result of surviving recipient T cells and thymic progenitors). About two months after transplant, alpha-beta T cells reportedly came from several hundred expanded graft clones. A year post-transplant, T-cell counts and diversity derived mostly from newly produced T cells.

The chain employs TRBV28 and TRBJ2-7, with D unresolved. This receptor was obtained from a girl aged 2 to 10 with congenital amegakaryocytic thrombocytopenia, due to receive a stem cell transplant. Sequencing was performed on PBMCs, taken before TCRalphabeta/CD19-depleted stem cell transplant. Here the CDR3 reads CASSLLDPYEQYF. CDR3 nucleotides: TGTGCCAGCAGTTTACTAGACCCCTACGAGCAGTACTTC. Based on the CDR3 plus reference TRBV28 and TRBJ2-7, the full variable domain is DVKVTQSSRYLVKRTGEKVFLECVQDMDHENMFWYRQDPGLGLRLIYFSYDVKMKEKGDIPEGYSVSREKKERFSLILESASTNQTSMYLCASSLLDPYEQYFGPGTRLTVT.